This TCR beta chain was documented in a study of blood T cell repertoires in COVID-19. Profiling relied on immunoSEQ multiplex PCR, and the TCRdb table lists in-frame clones only, not all of them. The repertoire holds about 320,000 clones, around 84% seen once, with under 2% in the top ten. Germline values: CDR1 MDHEN, CDR2 SYDVKM. This CDR3 comprises 15 residues. The V gene end was trimmed by 4 bases and the J gene end by 9 bases; junction bases not matched to a gene: 9. This receptor was identified in a woman aged 25 to 39 who had been exposed to COVID-19. The specimen sequenced was PBMCs or T cells enriched from blood (not recorded which). The rearrangement uses TRBV28 and TRBJ1-6; 7 bases line up with TRBD1. CDR3 bases: TGTGCCAGCAGTTCGATAACAGGGGTGGGTTCACCCCTCCACTTT. This translates into CASSSITGVGSPLHF.